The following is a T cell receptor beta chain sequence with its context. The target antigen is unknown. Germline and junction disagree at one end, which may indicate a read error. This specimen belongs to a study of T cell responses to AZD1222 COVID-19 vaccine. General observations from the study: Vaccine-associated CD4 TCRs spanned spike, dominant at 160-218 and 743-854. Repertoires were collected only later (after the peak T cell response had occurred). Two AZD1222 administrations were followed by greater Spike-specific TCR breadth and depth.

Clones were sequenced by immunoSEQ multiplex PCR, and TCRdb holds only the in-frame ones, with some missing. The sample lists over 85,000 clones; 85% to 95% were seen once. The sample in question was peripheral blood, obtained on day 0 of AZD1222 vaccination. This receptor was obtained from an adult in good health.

The CDR3 DNA follows: TGTGCCAGCTCCCGGGACAGGGATTTACTCTTT. Translating it yields CASSRDRDLLF. This chain joins TRBV18 and TRBJ1-1; 9 nucleotides match TRBD1. The germline V gene has CDR1 KGHSH and CDR2 LQKENI. The CDR3 spans 11 residues.